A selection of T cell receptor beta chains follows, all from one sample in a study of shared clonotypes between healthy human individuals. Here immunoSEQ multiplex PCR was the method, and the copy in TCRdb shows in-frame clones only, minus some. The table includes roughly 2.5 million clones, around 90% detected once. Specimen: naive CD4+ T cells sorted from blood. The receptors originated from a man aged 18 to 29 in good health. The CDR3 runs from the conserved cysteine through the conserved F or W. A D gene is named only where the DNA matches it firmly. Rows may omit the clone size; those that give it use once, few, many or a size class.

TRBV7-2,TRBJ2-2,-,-,TGTGCCAGCAGCTTAAGGCAGACAGCTCTGGGGGAGCTGTTTTTT,CASSLRQTALGELFF
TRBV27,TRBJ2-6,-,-,TGTGCCAGCAGTTTATACCCCGACATACTTTCTGGGGCCAACGTCCTGACTTTC,CASSLYPDILSGANVLTF
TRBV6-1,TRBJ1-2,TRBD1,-,TGTGCCAGCAGCCGCGACAGGGGGTCCTATGGCTACACCTTC,CASSRDRGSYGYTF
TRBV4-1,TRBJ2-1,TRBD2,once,TGCGCCAGCAGCCGCCCCGGACTAGCGGGAGGGCCGTTCATGTTCTTC,CASSRPGLAGGPFMFF
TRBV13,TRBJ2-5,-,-,TGTGCCAGCAGCTTAGTCAGAGGGCAAGAGACCCAGTACTTC,CASSLVRGQETQYF
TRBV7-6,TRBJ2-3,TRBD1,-,TGTGCCAGCAGCTTAGGGGGACAGAGCACAGATACGCAGTATTTT,CASSLGGQSTDTQYF
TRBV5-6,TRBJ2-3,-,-,TGTGCCAGCAGTCCACGGGCCCTAGATACGCAGTATTTT,CASSPRALDTQYF
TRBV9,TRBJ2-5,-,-,TGTGCCAGCAGCGTCGGAGCAGGGGCCCGCCAAGAGACCCAGTACTTC,CASSVGAGARQETQYF
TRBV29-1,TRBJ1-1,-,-,TGCAGCGTTGAGTATGGGCAGAACACTGAAGCTTTCTTT,CSVEYGQNTEAFF
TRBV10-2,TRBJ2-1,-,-,TGCGCCACCCATACACTATACAATGAGCAGTTCTTC,CATHTLYNEQFF
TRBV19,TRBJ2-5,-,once,TGTGCCAGTAGTTTGGGACCTCAAGAGACCCAGTACTTC,CASSLGPQETQYF
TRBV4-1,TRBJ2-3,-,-,TGCGCCAGCAGCCAAGAAGTTGGCTATAGCACAGATACGCAGTATTTT,CASSQEVGYSTDTQYF
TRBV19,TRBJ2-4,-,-,TGTGCCAGTAGTATCGGGAACATGATATCAGCCAAAAACATTCAGTACTTC,CASSIGNMISAKNIQYF
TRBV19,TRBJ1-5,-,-,TGTGCCAGTAGTACAGGATTAGGCAATCAGCCCCAGCATTTT,CASSTGLGNQPQHF
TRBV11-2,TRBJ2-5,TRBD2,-,TGTGCCAGCAGCCTCATAGCGGGGTTGCAAGAGACCCAGTACTTC,CASSLIAGLQETQYF
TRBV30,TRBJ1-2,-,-,TGTGCCTGGAGTGTTATGGGGGGCTACACCTTC,CAWSVMGGYTF
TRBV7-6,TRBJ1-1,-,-,TGTGCCAGCAGCCCCCCCATGAACACTGAAGCTTTCTTT,CASSPPMNTEAFF